The 7 T cell receptor beta chains below all came from one sample that was sequenced in a study of CD8+ T cells in alopecia areata. cDNA reverse transcribed from extracted RNA served as the sequencing template. Data came from immunoSEQ multiplex PCR; TCRdb stores just in-frame clones and leaves some out. The table includes about 120,000 clones, 47% detected once. Sequencing was performed on NKG2D-low CD8+ T cells sorted from blood. The source is a human donor with alopecia areata.

The chain uses TRBV19 and TRBJ1-1; 7 bases align to TRBD1. This CDR3 contains 16 residues. V was clipped by 5 bases and J by 11 bases; unmatched bases: 20. Germline CDR1 reads LNHDA; CDR2 reads SQIVND (reference sequence). For the CDR3, the DNA is TGTGCCAGTAGTCCTACTCACAGGGACAGAAGATCGAATGCTTTCTTT. This gives the protein CASSPTHRDRRSNAFF.

This clone has more than one count but fewer than ten. The chain couples TRBV29-1 to TRBJ1-6, with D perhaps TRBD1 (5 bases). This CDR3 has 14 amino acids. V was trimmed by 0 bases and J by 5 bases, leaving 8 bases between them. CDR1 and CDR2 (germline): SQVTM, ANQGSEA. This CDR3 reads CSVEDSTDNSPLHF. The CDR3 DNA is TGCAGCGTTGAAGATTCGACAGATAATTCACCCCTCCACTTT.

CDR3 amino acids: CAWSPDRTHYGYTF. The CDR3 DNA is TGTGCCTGGAGTCCTGACAGGACCCACTATGGCTACACCTTC. This sequence joins TRBV30 and TRBJ1-2, with D perhaps TRBD1 (6 bases). Trimming removed 2 bases at V and 3 bases at J, with 13 bases between. CDR1 is GTSNPN, CDR2 SVGIG, per germline (reference sequence). This CDR3 contains 14 residues.

J is TRBJ2-7 and V is TRBV30; TRBD2 might be the D (6 bases). V lost 7 bases, J lost 7 bases, and 14 bases lay in between. The germline gives CDR1 GTSNPN, CDR2 SVGIG (reference sequence). CDR3 length equals 11 residues. The DNA for the CDR3 is TGTGCCTCCCAGGAGGGTCTAGAGCAGTACTTC. Its protein is CASQEGLEQYF.

The V and J genes are TRBV5-4 and TRBJ2-2, with TRBD2 matching 8 bases. The CDR3 length is 15 residues. CDR1 and CDR2 (germline): SGHNT, YYREEE (reference sequence). The V and J ends lost 3 bases and 0 bases, in that order; junction bases with no gene match: 1. CDR3: CASSSGLANTGELFF. The CDR3 nucleotides read TGTGCCAGCAGCTCGGGACTAGCGAACACCGGGGAGCTGTTTTTT.

This clone was seen more than once but under ten times. V and J are TRBV4-1 and TRBJ2-7; no reliable D call. Germline-derived CDR1 and CDR2 are MGHRA and YSYEKL. The ends were cut back, 1 base at V and 2 bases at J, with 9 bases in the middle. The CDR3 consists of 14 residues. The CDR3 nucleotides are TGCGCCAGCAGCCAAGTCCAGGCCGCCTACGAGCAGTACTTC. It translates to CASSQVQAAYEQYF.

The rearrangement uses TRBV2 and TRBJ2-7, with TRBD1 matching 9 bases. CDR1 is SNHLY, CDR2 FYNNEI, per germline. This CDR3 comprises 17 residues. V trimming: 4 bases; J trimming: 3 bases; junction bases outside the gene matches: 13. In nucleotides, the CDR3 is TGTGCCAGCAGTGGGGCCCGGACAGGGGTCATCATCTACGAGCAGTACTTC. Translation gives CASSGARTGVIIYEQYF.